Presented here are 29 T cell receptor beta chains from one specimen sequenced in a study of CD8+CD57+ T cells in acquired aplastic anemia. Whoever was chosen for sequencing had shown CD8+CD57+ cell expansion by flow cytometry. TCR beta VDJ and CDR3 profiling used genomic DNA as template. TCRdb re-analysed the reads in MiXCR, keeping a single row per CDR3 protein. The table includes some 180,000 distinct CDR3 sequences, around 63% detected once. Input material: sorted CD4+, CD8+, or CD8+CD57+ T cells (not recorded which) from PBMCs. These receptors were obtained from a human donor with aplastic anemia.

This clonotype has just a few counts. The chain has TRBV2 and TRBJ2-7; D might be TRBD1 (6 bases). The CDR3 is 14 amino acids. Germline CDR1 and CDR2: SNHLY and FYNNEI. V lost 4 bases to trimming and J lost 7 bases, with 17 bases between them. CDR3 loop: CASSATGTTGEQYF. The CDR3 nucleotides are TGTGCCAGCAGTGCAACCGGGACCACAGGGGAGCAGTACTTC.

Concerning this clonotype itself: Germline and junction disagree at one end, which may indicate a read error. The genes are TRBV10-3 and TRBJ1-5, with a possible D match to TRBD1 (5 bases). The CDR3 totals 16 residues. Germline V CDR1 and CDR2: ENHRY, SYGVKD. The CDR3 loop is CAISEWGTHSNQPRHF. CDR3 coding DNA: TGTGCCATCAGTGAGTGGGGGACCCATAGCAATCAGCCCCGGCATTTT.

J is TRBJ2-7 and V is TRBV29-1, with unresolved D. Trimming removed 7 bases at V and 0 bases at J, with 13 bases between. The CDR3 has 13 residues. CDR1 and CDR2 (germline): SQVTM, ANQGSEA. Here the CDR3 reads CSANSDSSYEQYF. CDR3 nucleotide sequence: TGCAGCGCCAACAGTGATAGCTCCTACGAGCAGTACTTC.

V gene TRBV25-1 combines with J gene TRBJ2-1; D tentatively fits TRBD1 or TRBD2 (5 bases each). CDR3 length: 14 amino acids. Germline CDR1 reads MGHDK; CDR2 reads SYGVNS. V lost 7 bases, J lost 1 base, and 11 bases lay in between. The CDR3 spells CASTGTGSYNEQFF. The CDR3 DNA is TGTGCCAGCACAGGGACGGGGTCCTACAATGAGCAGTTCTTC.

Here the CDR3 reads CASTGARTEAFF. CDR3 DNA: TGTGCCAGTACGGGGGCGAGGACTGAAGCTTTCTTT. This chain joins TRBV19 and TRBJ1-1; perhaps TRBD1 as D (6 bases). Looked up from germline, CDR1 is LNHDA and CDR2 is SQIVND (reference sequence). The CDR3 has 12 residues. Trimming removed 7 bases at V and 5 bases at J, with 11 bases between. Filled out from reference TRBV19 and TRBJ1-1, the complete variable domain reads DGGITQSPKYLFRKEGQNVTLSCEQNLNHDAMYWYRQDPGQGLRLIYYSQIVNDFQKGDIAEGYSVSREKKESFPLTVTSAQKNPTAFYLCASTGARTEAFFGQGTRLTVV.

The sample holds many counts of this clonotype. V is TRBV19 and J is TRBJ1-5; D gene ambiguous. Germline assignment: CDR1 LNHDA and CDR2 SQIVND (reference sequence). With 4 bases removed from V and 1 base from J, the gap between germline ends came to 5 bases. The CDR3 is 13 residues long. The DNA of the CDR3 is TGTGCCAGTAGTACCAAGAGCAATCAGCCCCAGCATTTT. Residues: CASSTKSNQPQHF. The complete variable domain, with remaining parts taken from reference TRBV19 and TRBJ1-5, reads DGGITQSPKYLFRKEGQNVTLSCEQNLNHDAMYWYRQDPGQGLRLIYYSQIVNDFQKGDIAEGYSVSREKKESFPLTVTSAQKNPTAFYLCASSTKSNQPQHFGDGTRLSIL.

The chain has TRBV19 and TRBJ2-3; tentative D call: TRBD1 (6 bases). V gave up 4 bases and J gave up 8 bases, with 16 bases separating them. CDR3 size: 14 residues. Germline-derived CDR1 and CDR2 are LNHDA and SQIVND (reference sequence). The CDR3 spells CASSKGIQGGTQYF. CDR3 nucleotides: TGTGCCAGTAGTAAAGGGATACAGGGTGGTACGCAGTATTTT.

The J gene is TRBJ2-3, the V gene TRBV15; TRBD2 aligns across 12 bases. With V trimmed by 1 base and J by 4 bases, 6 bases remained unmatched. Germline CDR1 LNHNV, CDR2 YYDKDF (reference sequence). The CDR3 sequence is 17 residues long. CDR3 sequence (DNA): TGTGCCACCAGCAGAGCGGGGACTAGCGGGTTGTCAGATACGCAGTATTTT. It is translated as CATSRAGTSGLSDTQYF.

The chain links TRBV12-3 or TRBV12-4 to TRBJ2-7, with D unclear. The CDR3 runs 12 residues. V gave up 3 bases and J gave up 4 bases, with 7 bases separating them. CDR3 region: CASSFREYEQYF. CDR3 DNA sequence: TGTGCCAGCAGTTTTCGAGAGTACGAGCAGTACTTC.

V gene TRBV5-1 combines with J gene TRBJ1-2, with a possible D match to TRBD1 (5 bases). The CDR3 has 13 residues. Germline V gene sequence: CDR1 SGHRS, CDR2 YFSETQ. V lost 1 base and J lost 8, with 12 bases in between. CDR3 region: CASSLSGPQGYTF. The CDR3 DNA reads TGCGCCAGCAGCTTGTCGGGACCCCAAGGCTACACCTTC.

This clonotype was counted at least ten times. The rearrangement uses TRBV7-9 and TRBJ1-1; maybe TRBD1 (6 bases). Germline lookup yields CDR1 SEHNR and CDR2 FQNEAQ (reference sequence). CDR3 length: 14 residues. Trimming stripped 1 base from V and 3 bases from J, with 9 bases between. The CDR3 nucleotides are TGTGCCAGCAGCTTAGAGGGGGGGGACACTGAAGCTTTCTTT. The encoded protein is CASSLEGGDTEAFF.

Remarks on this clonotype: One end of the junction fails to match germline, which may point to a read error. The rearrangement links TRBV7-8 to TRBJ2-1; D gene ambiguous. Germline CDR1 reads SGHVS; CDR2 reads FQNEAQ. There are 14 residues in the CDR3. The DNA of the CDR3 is TGTGCCAGCAGCTTAAGTCTCAGCAGCCATGAGCAGCTCTTC. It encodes CASSLSLSSHEQLF.

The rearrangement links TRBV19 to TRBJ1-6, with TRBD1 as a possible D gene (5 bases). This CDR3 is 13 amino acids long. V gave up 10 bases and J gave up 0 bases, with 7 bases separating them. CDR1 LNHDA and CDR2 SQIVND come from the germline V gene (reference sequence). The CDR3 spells CAIGASYNSPLHF. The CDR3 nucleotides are TGTGCCATTGGGGCCTCCTATAATTCACCCCTCCACTTT.

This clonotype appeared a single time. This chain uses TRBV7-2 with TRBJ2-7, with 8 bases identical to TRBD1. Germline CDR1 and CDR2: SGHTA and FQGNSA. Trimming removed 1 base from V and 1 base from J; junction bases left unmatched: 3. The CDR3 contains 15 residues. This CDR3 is CASSLGRGPSYEQYF. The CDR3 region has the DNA TGTGCCAGCAGCTTAGGCAGGGGGCCATCCTACGAGCAGTACTTC.

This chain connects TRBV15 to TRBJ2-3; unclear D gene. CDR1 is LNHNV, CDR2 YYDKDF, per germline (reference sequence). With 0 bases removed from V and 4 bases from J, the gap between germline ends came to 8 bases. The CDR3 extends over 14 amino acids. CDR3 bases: TGTGCCACCAGCAGAGATCTGGAGTCAGATACGCAGTATTTT. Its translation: CATSRDLESDTQYF.

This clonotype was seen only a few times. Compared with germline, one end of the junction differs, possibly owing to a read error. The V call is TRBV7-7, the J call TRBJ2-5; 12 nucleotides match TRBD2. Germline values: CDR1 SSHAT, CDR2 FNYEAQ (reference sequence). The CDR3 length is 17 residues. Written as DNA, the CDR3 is TGTGCTAGCAGCTTAGGTGCTAGCGGGAGGGTCACGGAGACCCAGTACTTC. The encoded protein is CASSLGASGRVTETQYF.

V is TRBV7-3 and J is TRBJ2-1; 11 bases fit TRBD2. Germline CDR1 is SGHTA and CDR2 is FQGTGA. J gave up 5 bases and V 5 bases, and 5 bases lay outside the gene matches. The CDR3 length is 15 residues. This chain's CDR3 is CASSTGLAGNNEQFF. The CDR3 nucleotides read TGTGCCAGCAGCACCGGACTAGCGGGTAACAATGAGCAGTTCTTC.

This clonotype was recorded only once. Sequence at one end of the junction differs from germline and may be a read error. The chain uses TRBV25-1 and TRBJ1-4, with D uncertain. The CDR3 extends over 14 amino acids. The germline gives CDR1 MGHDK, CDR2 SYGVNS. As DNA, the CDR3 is TGCGCCAGCAGCGGGAGCGGGAATAATGAAAAACTGTTTTTT. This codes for CASSGSGNNEKLFF.

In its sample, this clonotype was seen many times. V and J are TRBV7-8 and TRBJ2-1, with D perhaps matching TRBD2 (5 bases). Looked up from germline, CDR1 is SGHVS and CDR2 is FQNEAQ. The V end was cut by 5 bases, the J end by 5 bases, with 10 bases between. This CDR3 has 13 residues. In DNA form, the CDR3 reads TGTGCCAGCAGCCCCCGGGAAGACAATGAGCAGTTCTTC. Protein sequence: CASSPREDNEQFF.

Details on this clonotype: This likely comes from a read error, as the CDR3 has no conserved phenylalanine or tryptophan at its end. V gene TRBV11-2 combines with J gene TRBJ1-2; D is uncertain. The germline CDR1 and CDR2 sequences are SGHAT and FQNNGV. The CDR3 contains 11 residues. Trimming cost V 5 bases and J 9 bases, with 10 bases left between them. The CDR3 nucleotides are TGTGCCAGCAGCGCAAGAAGGAGCTACACCTCT. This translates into CASSARRSYTS.

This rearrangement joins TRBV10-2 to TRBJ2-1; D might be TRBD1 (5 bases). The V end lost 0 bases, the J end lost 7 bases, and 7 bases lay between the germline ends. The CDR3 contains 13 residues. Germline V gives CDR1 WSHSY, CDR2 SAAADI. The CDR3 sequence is CASSESTANEQFF. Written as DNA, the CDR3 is TGCGCCAGCAGTGAGTCGACAGCGAATGAGCAGTTCTTC.

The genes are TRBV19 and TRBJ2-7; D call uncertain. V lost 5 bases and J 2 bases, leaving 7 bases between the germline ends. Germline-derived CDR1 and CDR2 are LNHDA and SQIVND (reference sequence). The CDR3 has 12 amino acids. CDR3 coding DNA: TGTGCCAGTAGTTACAGCACCTACGAGCAGTACTTC. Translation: CASSYSTYEQYF.

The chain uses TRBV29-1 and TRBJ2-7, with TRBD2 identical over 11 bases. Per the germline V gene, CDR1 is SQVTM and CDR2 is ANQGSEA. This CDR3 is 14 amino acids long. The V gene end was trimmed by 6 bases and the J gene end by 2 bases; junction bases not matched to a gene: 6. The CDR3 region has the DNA TGCAGCGTCTCCCTAGCGGGAGGACCCTACGAGCAGTACTTC. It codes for CSVSLAGGPYEQYF.

This chain's CDR3 is CASSQDARGEQYF. In DNA form, the CDR3 reads TGTGCCAGCAGCCAAGACGCCAGGGGGGAGCAGTACTTC. This chain connects TRBV14 to TRBJ2-7, with TRBD1 matching 7 bases. The germline CDR1 and CDR2 sequences are SGHDN and FVKESK. The CDR3 sequence is 13 residues long. V shed 0 bases, J shed 7 bases, and the junction held 3 bases outside the gene matches.

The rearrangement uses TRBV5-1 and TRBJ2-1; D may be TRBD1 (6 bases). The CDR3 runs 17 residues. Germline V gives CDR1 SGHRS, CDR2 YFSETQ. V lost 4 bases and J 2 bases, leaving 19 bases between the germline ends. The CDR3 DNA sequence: TGCGCCAGCAGCCCAATCCCTGACAGGTTGCCCTACAATGAGCAGTTCTTC. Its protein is CASSPIPDRLPYNEQFF.

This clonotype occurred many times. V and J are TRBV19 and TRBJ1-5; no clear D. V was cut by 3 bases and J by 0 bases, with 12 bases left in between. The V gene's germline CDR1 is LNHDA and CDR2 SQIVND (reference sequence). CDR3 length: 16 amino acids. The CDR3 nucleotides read TGTGCCAGTAGTATGAAGGGTTTTTATAGCAATCAGCCCCAGCATTTT. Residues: CASSMKGFYSNQPQHF.

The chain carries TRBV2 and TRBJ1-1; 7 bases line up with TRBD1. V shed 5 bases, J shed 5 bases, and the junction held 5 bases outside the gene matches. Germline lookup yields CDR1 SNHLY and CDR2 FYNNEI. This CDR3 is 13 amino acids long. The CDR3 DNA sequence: TGTGCCAGCAGTCAGACAGGGATAACTGAAGCTTTCTTT. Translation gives CASSQTGITEAFF.

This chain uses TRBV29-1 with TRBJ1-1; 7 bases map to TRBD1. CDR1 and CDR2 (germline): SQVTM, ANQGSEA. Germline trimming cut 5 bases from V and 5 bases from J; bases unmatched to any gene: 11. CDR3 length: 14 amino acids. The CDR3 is CSVTGAVGGTEAFF. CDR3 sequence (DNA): TGCAGCGTTACAGGGGCGGTAGGGGGTACTGAAGCTTTCTTT.

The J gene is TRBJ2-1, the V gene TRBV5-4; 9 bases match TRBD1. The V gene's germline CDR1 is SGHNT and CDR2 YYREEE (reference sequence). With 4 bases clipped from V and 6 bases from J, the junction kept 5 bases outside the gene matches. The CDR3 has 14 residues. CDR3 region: CASSLGQGPNEQFF. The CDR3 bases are TGTGCCAGCAGCCTGGGACAGGGCCCCAATGAGCAGTTCTTC. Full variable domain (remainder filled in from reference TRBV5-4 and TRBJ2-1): ETGVTQSPTHLIKTRGQQVTLRCSSQSGHNTVSWYQQALGQGPQFIFQYYREEENGRGNFPPRFSGLQFPNYSSELNVNALELDDSALYLCASSLGQGPNEQFFGPGTRLTVL.